These 8 T cell receptor beta chains came from one sample sequenced in a study of tumor-infiltrating lymphocytes in primary liver carcinoma. TCR beta cDNA came from approximately 490 ng total RNA, primed with a constant-region primer. Slightly modified ARM-PCR with three nested multiplex PCR rounds yielded TCR beta libraries. The first two PCR rounds used TRBV1-TRBV30 primers with a Cbeta primer, about 9 cycles each. From the multiplex PCR reads, TCRdb called clonotypes with MiXCR, one entry per CDR3 protein. Counted here are over 100,000 distinct CDR3 sequences, around 70% occurring once; the ten biggest clones make up over 7.5%. Co-extraction of RNA and DNA was performed on about 19-32 mg of unsorted bulk tissue. Sequenced material: tumor-adjacent normal liver tissue. These receptors came from a woman aged 60 to 75 with primary liver carcinoma and hepatitis B virus infection.

Concerning this clonotype: Since no conserved phenylalanine or tryptophan closes the CDR3, a read error is the likely cause. This rearrangement joins TRBV28 to TRBJ2-4; 7 nucleotides line up with TRBD2. Trimming removed 8 bases from V and 13 bases from J; junction bases left unmatched: 8. The CDR3 contains 11 residues. The V gene's germline CDR1 is MDHEN and CDR2 SYDVKM. The CDR3 nucleotides are TGTGCCAGCGGGAGGGAAAACGTCCAGTACTTA. It codes for CASGRENVQYL.

There are a few counts of this clonotype. The chain couples TRBV5-1 to TRBJ1-1; D call uncertain. Per germline, CDR1 SGHRS and CDR2 YFSETQ. Trimming took off 0 bases at V and 3 bases at J, with 12 bases between the two ends. The length of the CDR3 is 15 residues. Written as DNA, the CDR3 is TGCGCCAGCAGCTTGGATGGGAGAATGGACACTGAAGCTTTCTTT. This codes for CASSLDGRMDTEAFF.

As regards this clonotype: At one end, the junction sequence differs from germline, possibly due to a read error. The V gene is TRBV19, the J gene TRBJ2-3; maybe TRBD1 (5 bases). Germline V CDR1 and CDR2: LNHDA, SQIVND (reference sequence). The CDR3 has 15 residues. CDR3 residues: CASSQQAMGTDTKYF. CDR3 DNA: TGTGCCAGTAGCCAACAGGCAATGGGCACGGATACGAAGTATTTT.

The CDR3 protein is CADSLMSGTTTGELFF. CDR3 coding DNA: TGTGCCGACAGCTTGATGAGCGGGACCACAACCGGGGAGCTGTTTTTT. The chain combines TRBV5-6 with TRBJ2-2; 7 bases line up with TRBD2. Per germline, CDR1 SGHDT and CDR2 YYEEEE. CDR3 length equals 16 residues. J was trimmed by 5 bases and V by 10 bases; bases with no gene match: 17.

Points on this clonotype: A read error may account for a junction end that differs from germline. This chain joins TRBV12-3 or TRBV12-4 and TRBJ2-2, with D perhaps TRBD1 (6 bases). This CDR3 contains 15 residues. The CDR3 DNA sequence: TGTGCCAGCAGTTCACATAGGGGGAACACCTGGGAGCTATTTTTT. It specifies CASSSHRGNTWELFF.

This clonotype was counted once. Its ends do not fully match the called genes, so a read error is possible. V and J are TRBV11-2 and TRBJ2-4; D uncertain. The CDR3 totals 15 residues. Germline-derived CDR1 and CDR2 are SGHAT and FQNNGV. The CDR3 spells CASSSHLRTNNIQYF. In DNA, the CDR3 is TGTGCCAGCAGCTCCCACTTACGGACCAATAACATTCAGTACTTC.

The CDR3 loop reads CVGSSPGTTQYF. In DNA form, the CDR3 reads TGTGTCGGCAGCTCCCCGGGGACTACGCAGTATTTT. The chain joins TRBV11-2 to TRBJ2-3, with D tentatively TRBD1 or TRBD2 (5 bases each). Germline CDR1 and CDR2: SGHAT and FQNNGV. The CDR3 has 12 residues. Full variable domain (missing parts from reference TRBV11-2 and TRBJ2-3): EAGVAQSPRYKIIEKRQSVAFWCNPISGHATLYWYQQILGQGPKLLIQFQNNGVVDDSQLPKDRFSAERLKGVDSTLKIQPAKLEDSAVYLCVGSSPGTTQYFGPGTRLTVL.

This clonotype was recorded at least ten times. This chain connects TRBV6-5 to TRBJ2-5; D tentatively reads TRBD1 or TRBD2 (5 bases each). CDR3 length: 15 residues. Germline CDR1 reads MNHEY; CDR2 reads SVGAGI. Trimming pared 4 bases from V and 2 bases from J, leaving 14 bases between. The CDR3 DNA sequence: TGTGCCAGCAGTTTCCGGGACGGATCACAAGAGACCCAGTACTTC. This sequence encodes CASSFRDGSQETQYF.